These T cell receptor beta chains were read from a single sample in a study of T cell repertoires in cytomegalovirus infection. Their target antigens are unknown. TCRdb re-called the reads with MiXCR, one entry per CDR3 protein. The profile shows 900,000 to 950,000 distinct CDR3 sequences, less than 35% of them singletons. This specimen was cultured CD8+ T cells from PBMCs, taken from culture after CMV antigen stimulation. The receptor source for this set is a human donor in good health (CMV status not recorded). Some clones in this sample may be carry-over from other donors' samples. The CDR3 runs from the conserved cysteine through the conserved F or W. The order of the fields is J gene, D gene, clone size, V gene, CDR3 DNA, CDR3 protein. A D gene is named only where the DNA matches it firmly. Where a row states a size, it is once, few, many or the class of an expanded clone; other rows omit it.

>TRBJ2-1|NA|NA|TRBV7-6
TGTGCCAGCAGCCCATTAGGGGGGGCTAACTCCTACAATGAGCAGTTCTTC
CASSPLGGANSYNEQFF
>TRBJ1-2|NA|NA|TRBV10-3
TGTGCCATCAGTGAGTCGATCTTGGACCGGAGTACTTTTAACTATGGCTACACCTTC
CAISESILDRSTFNYGYTF
>TRBJ1-6|NA|NA|TRBV7-4
TGTGCCAGCACCTTTGGGTCCCTATCCGAGGGTTCACCCCTCCACTTT
CASTFGSLSEGSPLHF
>TRBJ1-1|NA|few|TRBV5-4
TGTGCCAGCAGCTTGGGAGGGTTGGAGGGTTTCTTT
CASSLGGLEGFF
>TRBJ1-1|NA|once|TRBV27
TGTGCCAGCAGTTTAGAACCACAGAGAATGAACACTGAAGCTTTCTTT
CASSLEPQRMNTEAFF
>TRBJ2-1|NA|NA|TRBV4-2
TGTGCCAGCAGCCAAGTGGGGGGGCGTCCGGATGAGCAGTTCTTC
CASSQVGGRPDEQFF
>TRBJ2-1|TRBD2|NA|TRBV9
TGTGCCAGCAGCGTAGGGGACGGGGGGGCCCAGAATGAGCAGTTCTTC
CASSVGDGGAQNEQFF
>TRBJ1-4|NA|NA|TRBV12-3/TRBV12-4
TGTGCCAGCGGGTTGTTGGCGACTAATGAAAAACTGTTTTTT
CASGLLATNEKLFF
>TRBJ2-7|NA|NA|TRBV3-1
TGTGCCAGCAGCCAAGACCCCGGTACCTACGAGCAGTACTTC
CASSQDPGTYEQYF
>TRBJ2-3|NA|NA|TRBV27
TGTGCCAGCCGGTGGGACGGGGCTAGCACAGATACGCAGTATTTT
CASRWDGASTDTQYF
>TRBJ2-5|NA|NA|TRBV27
TGTGCCAGCAGTTACCAATGGGGGATCCAAGAGACCCAGTACTTC
CASSYQWGIQETQYF
>TRBJ2-1|NA|many|TRBV6-1
TGTGCCAGCACTGACGACAGATTCTACAATGAGCAGTTCTTC
CASTDDRFYNEQFF
>TRBJ2-5|TRBD1|NA|TRBV27
TGTGCCAGCAGCCCGTCGAGGCAGGGGGCTGTAGAGACCCAGTACTTC
CASSPSRQGAVETQYF
>TRBJ2-3|NA|NA|TRBV24-1
TGTGCCACCAAGGGTAGGGGCCTTTCCACAGATACGCAGTATTTT
CATKGRGLSTDTQYF
>TRBJ1-4|TRBD1|few|TRBV7-9
TGTGCCAGCAGCTTAGGACAGGGCCTTGCAACTAATGAAAAACTGTTTTTT
CASSLGQGLATNEKLFF
>TRBJ1-2|NA|few|TRBV13
TGTGCCAGCAGCTTCATGGCTGATGGCTACACCTTC
CASSFMADGYTF
>TRBJ1-2|TRBD1|NA|TRBV28
TGTGCCAGCTGGGGGACAGGGTTGGACTCTTGGTATGGCTACACCTTC
CASWGTGLDSWYGYTF
>TRBJ2-1|NA|few|TRBV4-1
TGTGCCAGCAGCCAGGCCCTAGATCGCGTAAGCAATGAGCAGTTCTTC
CASSQALDRVSNEQFF